This T cell receptor (beta chain) was documented in a study of early T cells in non-severe SARS-CoV-2 infection. In the study overall: Sequencing of bulk RNA from unsorted whole blood was done, without chain pairing.

The CDR3 is 15 amino acids. CDR1 and CDR2 from the germline V gene are MNHEY and SMNVEV (reference sequence). V was pared by 3 bases and J by 1 base, with 2 bases of the junction left unmatched. TCRdb fed the 5' RACE reads into MiXCR, producing one record per CDR3 protein. The profile shows 45,000 to 60,000 distinct CDR3 sequences, around 10% of them singletons. The TCR was taken from an adult who was a healthcare worker with PCR-confirmed SARS-CoV-2 infection or an uninfected control (not recorded which). The chain links TRBV27 to TRBJ2-1; 8 bases map to TRBD2. The starting material was whole blood, obtained at baseline. The CDR3 sequence is CASSFGGRSYNEQFF. The DNA for the CDR3 is TGTGCCAGCAGTTTCGGCGGGAGGTCCTACAATGAGCAGTTCTTC.